This T cell receptor beta chain was profiled in a study of blood T cell repertoires in COVID-19. Whole-study context: PBMCs, B-cell-depleted T cells, or T cells were the source of the cDNA or gDNA that made up the material.

The germline V gene encodes CDR1 SGHRS and CDR2 YFSETQ. The CDR3 is made up of 14 amino acids. Trimming took off 4 bases at V and 5 bases at J, with 12 bases between the two ends. The table came from immunoSEQ multiplex PCR; TCRdb's copy has only in-frame clones and leaves some out. The sample yields 56,000 or so clones, around nine tenths seen once. The source is a man aged 50 to 60 with acute or convalescent COVID-19. Sequencing used peripheral blood. The J gene is TRBJ1-4, the V gene TRBV5-1, with D hard to call. The CDR3 nucleotides read TGCGCCAGCAGCCTCTTGGGCCTCAATGAAAAACTGTTTTTT. Translation: CASSLLGLNEKLFF.